Below, 32 T cell receptor beta chains from the same sample are listed, as sequenced in a study of memory CD4+ T cells and cytomegalovirus serostatus. Single viable CD3+CD4+CD8-CD45RO+ cells were sorted as the memory CD4+ T cells. Sequencing used immunoSEQ multiplex PCR; TCRdb keeps in-frame clones, though not all of them. The data show 40,000 to 55,000 clones, around 83% seen once. Source material: memory CD4+ T cells from blood. The receptors shown here come from an adult in good health and CMV-seropositive.

V is TRBV6-6 and J is TRBJ2-5; D call uncertain. This CDR3 is 12 amino acids long. The V gene's germline CDR1 is MNHNY and CDR2 SVGAGI (reference sequence). V was cut by 2 bases and J by 5 bases, with 6 bases left in between. CDR3 bases: TGTGCCAGCAGTTACGGGTCGGAGACCCAGTACTTC. Translating gives CASSYGSETQYF.

The chain recombines TRBV2 with TRBJ1-3, with 9 bases fitting TRBD1. J lost 0 bases, V lost 7 bases, and 10 bases had no gene match. Germline assignment: CDR1 SNHLY and CDR2 FYNNEI. The CDR3 has 17 residues. CDR3 amino acids: CASNNRDRALSGNTIYF. As DNA, the CDR3 is TGTGCCAGCAACAATAGGGACAGGGCTCTCTCTGGAAACACCATATATTTT.

This clone was recorded once. The chain has TRBV19 and TRBJ1-1; 7 bases are a match to TRBD1. This CDR3 region has 16 residues. The trim removed 6 bases at V and 2 bases at J, leaving 12 bases unmatched. From germline, CDR1 is LNHDA and CDR2 SQIVND (reference sequence). This CDR3 reads CASSGIPTGKNTEAFF. CDR3 bases: TGTGCCAGTAGCGGGATCCCGACAGGGAAAAACACTGAAGCTTTCTTT.

The chain links TRBV7-2 to TRBJ1-2; TRBD1 might be the D (5 bases). This CDR3 spans 13 amino acids. Trimming left V 3 bases short and J 6 bases short, with 11 bases between. Per the germline V gene, CDR1 is SGHTA and CDR2 is FQGNSA. In DNA form, the CDR3 reads TGTGCCAGCAGCTTTTACGGGACCGATGGCTACACCTTC. Amino acid sequence: CASSFYGTDGYTF.

This clone has a handful of counts. The chain links TRBV6-5 to TRBJ1-1; TRBD1 might be the D (6 bases). V lost 7 bases to trimming and J lost 2 bases, with 11 bases between them. CDR1 is MNHEY and CDR2 is SVGAGI in the germline V gene. This CDR3 contains 13 residues. CDR3 coding DNA: TGTGCCAGCAATGCAGGGGTAAACACTGAAGCTTTCTTT. It is translated as CASNAGVNTEAFF.

The chain combines TRBV7-6 with TRBJ2-1; tentatively, D is TRBD1 or TRBD2 (7 bases each). The CDR3 sequence is 19 residues long. Trimming pared 4 bases from V and 0 bases from J, leaving 22 bases between. Germline loops: CDR1 SGHVS, CDR2 FNYEAQ. CDR3 coding DNA: TGTGCCAGCAGCTCCCTTCGGACTAGGGGGCGGAGCTCCTACAATGAGCAGTTCTTC. Its translation: CASSSLRTRGRSSYNEQFF. Using reference TRBV7-6 and TRBJ2-1 for the parts outside the CDR3, the full variable domain is GAGVSQSPRYKVTKRGQDVALRCDPISGHVSLYWYRQALGQGPEFLTYFNYEAQQDKSGLPNDRFSAERPEGSISTLTIQRTEQRDSAMYRCASSSLRTRGRSSYNEQFFGPGTRLTVL.

The chain links TRBV11-3 to TRBJ2-2; D is possibly TRBD2 (5 bases). V was shortened by 1 base and J by 9 bases, with 9 bases between the two germline ends. The CDR3 is 13 residues long. Germline V gene data show CDR1 as SGHNT and CDR2 as YENEEA. The CDR3 protein is CASSLGGRRELFF. CDR3 nucleotides: TGTGCCAGCAGCTTAGGTGGGAGACGGGAGCTGTTTTTT.

J is TRBJ2-5 and V is TRBV9, with D possibly being TRBD2 (6 bases). The germline V gene has CDR1 SGDLS and CDR2 YYNGEE. Trimming left V 0 bases short and J 4 bases short, with 7 bases between. The CDR3 length is 13 residues. CDR3 coding DNA: TGTGCCAGCAGCGTAGAGGGAGGAGAGACCCAGTACTTC. Residues: CASSVEGGETQYF. Full variable domain (missing parts from reference TRBV9 and TRBJ2-5): DSGVTQTPKHLITATGQRVTLRCSPRSGDLSVYWYQQSLDQGLQFLIQYYNGEERAKGNILERFSAQQFPDLHSELNLSSLELGDSALYFCASSVEGGETQYFGPGTRLLVL.

This chain links TRBV6-6 with TRBJ1-6, with TRBD1 as a possible D gene (5 bases). V lost 5 bases and J lost 11, with 19 bases in between. This CDR3 contains 15 residues. CDR1 and CDR2 (germline): MNHNY, SVGAGI (reference sequence). CDR3 nucleotide sequence: TGTGCCAGCAGTCCCACGGACAAGGGAGTGACACCCCTCCACTTT. This translates into CASSPTDKGVTPLHF.

This clone appeared once. The chain carries TRBV15 and TRBJ2-3, with 9 bases identical to TRBD2. This CDR3 contains 16 residues. Germline values: CDR1 LNHNV, CDR2 YYDKDF (reference sequence). The V gene end was trimmed by 0 bases and the J gene end by 10 bases; junction bases not matched to a gene: 11. The CDR3 coding sequence is TGTGCCACCAGCAGAGATAGGCTAGCGGGGAAGTCCTCGCAGTATTTT. The encoded protein is CATSRDRLAGKSSQYF.

This rearrangement joins TRBV30 to TRBJ1-1, with TRBD1 as a possible D gene (5 bases). The CDR3 extends over 15 amino acids. Per germline, CDR1 GTSNPN and CDR2 SVGIG (reference sequence). V was pared by 3 bases and J by 1 base, with 15 bases between. In DNA, the CDR3 is TGTGCCTGGAGCTATGGGGAGGGGCGGAACACTGAAGCTTTCTTT. Its protein is CAWSYGEGRNTEAFF.

Points on this clone: Other DNA variants within this sample encode the same CDR3. The CDR3 sequence is CASLSGNTIYF. In DNA form, the CDR3 reads TGTGCCTCTCTGTCCGGAAACACCATATATTTT. The rearrangement uses TRBV2 and TRBJ1-3; D is ambiguous. This CDR3 region has 11 residues. V was shortened by 11 bases and J by 4 bases, with 9 bases between the two germline ends. Germline values: CDR1 SNHLY, CDR2 FYNNEI.

This clone was detected a few times. V and J are TRBV30 and TRBJ2-1; 8 bases map to TRBD1. Trimming at V came to 2 bases and at J to 9 bases, leaving 6 bases not matched to a gene. Germline V gene lookup returns CDR1 GTSNPN and CDR2 SVGIG (reference sequence). The CDR3 consists of 13 residues. In DNA, the CDR3 is TGTGCCTGGAGTACCGTCAGGGGGCTTGAGCAGTTCTTC. It is translated as CAWSTVRGLEQFF.

This clone has a single count. The chain links TRBV11-2 to TRBJ2-5, with D perhaps being TRBD1 or TRBD2 (5 bases each). CDR3 length: 18 residues. V dropped 2 bases and J dropped 3 bases, with 22 bases sitting between them. The germline CDR1 and CDR2 sequences are SGHAT and FQNNGV. CDR3 nucleotide sequence: TGTGCCAGCAGCTTATCCGCCGGGACCGCCTTACGCAAAGAGACCCAGTACTTC. Translation: CASSLSAGTALRKETQYF. The variable domain in full, completed from reference TRBV11-2 and TRBJ2-5, reads EAGVAQSPRYKIIEKRQSVAFWCNPISGHATLYWYQQILGQGPKLLIQFQNNGVVDDSQLPKDRFSAERLKGVDSTLKIQPAKLEDSAVYLCASSLSAGTALRKETQYFGPGTRLLVL.

The V gene is TRBV2, the J gene TRBJ2-2; D is uncertain. CDR3 size: 14 residues. Germline V gene lookup returns CDR1 SNHLY and CDR2 FYNNEI. Trimming took 6 bases from V and 0 from J, leaving 8 bases between them. The CDR3 DNA is TGTGCCAGCAGGGAAACATCGAACACCGGGGAGCTGTTTTTT. This sequence encodes CASRETSNTGELFF.

This clone is a singleton in its sample. The chain carries TRBV7-2 and TRBJ2-1; 10 bases map to TRBD2. V gave up 6 bases and J gave up 9 bases; unmatched junction bases: 23. The CDR3 has 19 amino acids. The germline gives CDR1 SGHTA, CDR2 FQGNSA. CDR3 DNA sequence: TGTGCCAGCAGAGCTAGGGTAGGGGCTAGCGGGAGTAGGATCGCTGAGCAGTTCTTC. It translates to CASRARVGASGSRIAEQFF.

The chain has TRBV7-2 and TRBJ1-6; D call uncertain. The CDR3 is made up of 14 amino acids. Germline lookup yields CDR1 SGHTA and CDR2 FQGNSA. V lost 4 bases to trimming and J lost 8 bases, with 12 bases between them. In DNA, the CDR3 is TGTGCCAGCAGCTCAGGACTCCAGGATTCACCCCTCCACTTT. Encoded protein: CASSSGLQDSPLHF.

A few counts support this clone. The V and J genes are TRBV4-3 and TRBJ1-6; 9 bases agree with TRBD1. V lost 1 base to trimming and J lost 7 bases; unmatched junction nucleotides: 2. CDR1 LGHNA and CDR2 YSLEER come from the germline V gene. The CDR3 covers 15 residues. The CDR3 is CASSQVTGGNSPLHF. The CDR3 DNA reads as TGCGCCAGCAGCCAAGTGACAGGGGGGAATTCACCCCTCCACTTT.

The chain joins TRBV5-5 to TRBJ1-1; 9 bases align to TRBD1. V lost 3 bases and J lost 5; bases outside the gene matches: 8. The germline CDR1 and CDR2 sequences are SGHKS and YYEKEE (reference sequence). CDR3 length: 15 residues. CDR3 protein: CASSWGQGGRTEAFF. In DNA, the CDR3 is TGTGCCAGCAGCTGGGGACAGGGAGGGAGGACTGAAGCTTTCTTT.

This chain uses TRBV5-8 with TRBJ1-4; D is uncertain. The CDR3 sequence is 15 residues long. Deletions cut 2 bases from V and 5 bases from J, with 13 bases between. CDR1 is SGHTS, CDR2 YDEGEE, per germline. This CDR3 reads CASSFGRLSNEKLFF. The DNA for the CDR3 is TGTGCCAGCAGCTTCGGACGGCTGTCCAATGAAAAACTGTTTTTT.

The chain joins TRBV2 to TRBJ2-5, with D possibly called TRBD1 or TRBD2 (5 bases each). CDR1 is SNHLY, CDR2 FYNNEI, per germline. Between the trimmed V and J ends, which lost 3 bases and 7 bases, there was a span of 12 bases. CDR3 size: 13 residues. CDR3 loop: CASSDGDGRTQYF. Written as DNA, the CDR3 is TGTGCCAGCAGTGACGGGGACGGGCGGACCCAGTACTTC.

The gene calls are TRBV5-1 and TRBJ2-1; 9 nucleotides align to TRBD1. CDR1 SGHRS and CDR2 YFSETQ come from the germline V gene. V lost 7 bases to trimming and J lost 4 bases; unmatched junction nucleotides: 9. The CDR3 has 15 amino acids. The DNA for the CDR3 is TGCGCCAGCTCCAGTTCCGGGACAGGGTACAATGAGCAGTTCTTC. This gives the protein CASSSSGTGYNEQFF.

The rearrangement joins TRBV7-3 to TRBJ2-1; D ambiguous. This CDR3 spans 14 amino acids. With 8 bases removed from V and 9 bases from J, the gap between germline ends came to 20 bases. Germline values: CDR1 SGHTA, CDR2 FQGTGA. As DNA, the CDR3 is TGTGCCAGCCGACCCCGGGCCAATGATGGTGAGCAGTTCTTC. Encoded protein: CASRPRANDGEQFF.

Comments on this clone: This clone may be a read error of a much larger clone one base away. The V gene is TRBV5-4, the J gene TRBJ2-7; the match to TRBD1 covers 7 bases. The V gene's germline CDR1 is SGHNT and CDR2 YYREEE (reference sequence). The CDR3 consists of 12 residues. Unmatched junction bases numbered 0, after V lost 3 bases and J lost 3 bases. CDR3 in amino acids: CASSWDSYEQYF. The CDR3 DNA reads TGTGCCAGCAGCTGGGACAGCTACGAGCAGTACTTC.

The chain has TRBV28 and TRBJ1-1; D is unclear. The CDR3 extends over 15 amino acids. Germline V gene lookup returns CDR1 MDHEN and CDR2 SYDVKM. The V end was cut by 1 base, the J end by 2 bases, with 11 bases between. The CDR3 protein is CASSLLQNFNTEAFF. The CDR3 region has the DNA TGTGCCAGCAGTTTATTACAGAATTTTAACACTGAAGCTTTCTTT.

The rearrangement links TRBV19 to TRBJ2-5; D unclear. Germline lookup yields CDR1 LNHDA and CDR2 SQIVND (reference sequence). The V end lost 4 bases, the J end lost 3 bases, and 9 bases lay between the germline ends. The CDR3 extends over 13 amino acids. In DNA, the CDR3 is TGTGCCAGTAGTAGACATATGGAAGAGACCCAGTACTTC. Translation: CASSRHMEETQYF.

The rearrangement links TRBV28 to TRBJ2-6; 7 nucleotides line up with TRBD1. Trimming took 6 bases from V and 1 from J; bases not matched to a gene: 3. CDR1 is MDHEN, CDR2 SYDVKM, per germline. The CDR3 sequence is 15 residues long. The chain's CDR3 is CASSPRGSGANVLTF. CDR3 nucleotides: TGTGCCAGCAGCCCCAGGGGGTCTGGGGCCAACGTCCTGACTTTC.

V gene TRBV27 combines with J gene TRBJ1-2, with TRBD1 matching over 7 bases. The CDR3 is 16 amino acids. Germline assignment: CDR1 MNHEY and CDR2 SMNVEV (reference sequence). The V and J ends lost 4 bases and 0 bases, in that order; junction bases with no gene match: 8. CDR3: CASSSIGDRTNYGYTF. The DNA for the CDR3 is TGTGCCAGCAGTTCAATAGGGGACAGAACTAACTATGGCTACACCTTC.

This clone was found a few times. The rearrangement uses TRBV27 and TRBJ1-5, with a tentative D call TRBD1 (6 bases). V was cut by 6 bases and J by 3 bases, with 18 bases left in between. The CDR3 is 16 amino acids. Germline V lookup: CDR1 MNHEY, CDR2 SMNVEV (reference sequence). The CDR3 loop is CASSIEGNRVNQPQHF. The CDR3 coding sequence is TGTGCCAGCAGCATAGAGGGGAACAGGGTCAATCAGCCCCAGCATTTT.

This chain connects TRBV28 to TRBJ2-1; perhaps D is TRBD1 or TRBD2 (6 bases each). The CDR3 has 13 residues. Trimming removed 3 bases at V and 6 bases at J, with 9 bases between. Germline CDR1 is MDHEN and CDR2 is SYDVKM. CDR3 nucleotide sequence: TGTGCCAGCAGTTTGGGGGGCCGCAATGAGCAGTTCTTC. Its translation: CASSLGGRNEQFF. The whole variable domain, filled in from reference TRBV28 and TRBJ2-1, reads DVKVTQSSRYLVKRTGEKVFLECVQDMDHENMFWYRQDPGLGLRLIYFSYDVKMKEKGDIPEGYSVSREKKERFSLILESASTNQTSMYLCASSLGGRNEQFFGPGTRLTVL.

This clone was seen a handful of times. V gene TRBV19 combines with J gene TRBJ1-5, with 10 positions matching TRBD1. The CDR3 runs 14 residues. Germline trimming cut 7 bases from V and 6 bases from J; bases unmatched to any gene: 6. CDR1 LNHDA and CDR2 SQIVND come from the germline V gene (reference sequence). The CDR3 DNA reads as TGTGCCAGTACCTCTGACAGGGGGCTTCAGCCCCAGCATTTT. The encoded protein is CASTSDRGLQPQHF. Full variable domain (rest looked up from reference TRBV19 and TRBJ1-5): DGGITQSPKYLFRKEGQNVTLSCEQNLNHDAMYWYRQDPGQGLRLIYYSQIVNDFQKGDIAEGYSVSREKKESFPLTVTSAQKNPTAFYLCASTSDRGLQPQHFGDGTRLSIL.

The chain is built from TRBV5-4 and TRBJ1-1; D possibly corresponds to TRBD1 (6 bases). Germline V gene sequence: CDR1 SGHNT, CDR2 YYREEE (reference sequence). V was shortened by 5 bases and J by 5 bases, with 13 bases between the two germline ends. The CDR3 consists of 13 residues. The CDR3 region is CASRQGSRTEAFF. DNA for the CDR3: TGTGCCAGCAGACAGGGTAGTCGGACTGAAGCTTTCTTT.